The TCR beta chain described here comes from a study of B cell selection in AIRE deficiency. Findings and limits, study-wide: AIRE-deficient Tconv and Treg repertoires matched healthy donors in TCRBV, CDR3 length, diversity.

Worth noting for this clone: No antigen is known for it.

The CDR3 covers 14 residues. Germline V gene data show CDR1 as SNHLY and CDR2 as FYNNEI. Trimming left V 7 bases short and J 7 bases short, with 20 bases between. Sorting defined conventional CD4 T cells as CD4+CD127+. The assay was immunoSEQ multiplex PCR, and TCRdb's table has in-frame clones only and misses some. The sample has around 23,000 clones, around 95% seen once; the top ten hold around 0.23%. This chain uses TRBV2 with TRBJ2-7; the D gene could be TRBD1 or TRBD2 (5 bases each). The sequencing input was CD4+CD127+ conventional T cells sorted from PBMCs. The sequence derives from a human donor in good health. The DNA for the CDR3 is TGTGCCAGCAAGGGGACCTCTGCGGGTCTGGAGCAGTACTTC. It specifies CASKGTSAGLEQYF.